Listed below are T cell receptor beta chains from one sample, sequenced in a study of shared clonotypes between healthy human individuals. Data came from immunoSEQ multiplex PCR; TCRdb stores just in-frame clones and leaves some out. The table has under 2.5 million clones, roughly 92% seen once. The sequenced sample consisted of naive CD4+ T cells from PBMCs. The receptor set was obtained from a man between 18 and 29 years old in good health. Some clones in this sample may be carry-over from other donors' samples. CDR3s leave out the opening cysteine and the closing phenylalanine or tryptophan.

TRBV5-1	ASSLGQARDEQF
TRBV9	ASSGLAGGPYEQF
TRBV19	ASSTGLTEGNTEAF
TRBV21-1	ASSKSEQKYEQY
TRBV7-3	ASSLEPHQPQH
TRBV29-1	SVVLVLTYEQY
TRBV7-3	ASSLDVSDTQY
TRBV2	ASSATSTDTQY
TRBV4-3	ASSQEAGRNTEAF
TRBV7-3	ASSLTASTDTQY
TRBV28	ASSQRDVVNEQF
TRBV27	ASSSTGYEQY
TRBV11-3	ASSFDQTDTQY
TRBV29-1	SVQSSWRSYNEQF
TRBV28	ASSLTGGYEQY
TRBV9	ASSVSLAGLAGELF
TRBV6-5	ASSQLEGGDYEQY
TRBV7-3	ASSPTSGRSGTDTQY
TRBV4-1	ASRGSGRGKRYNEQF
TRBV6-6	ASSYDWGSPLH
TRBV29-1	SVEISRGNEQF
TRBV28	ATERGGAKNIQY
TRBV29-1	SVGGQGPDTQY
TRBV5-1	ASSRIGVNTEAF
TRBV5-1	ASSLFILAGGGNEQF
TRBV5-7	ASSSPPCGRRGYEQY
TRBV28	ASIQGGTINTDTQY
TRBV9	ASSVAERNNEQF
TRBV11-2	ASSPTGGVTGELF
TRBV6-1	ASSEKGYRPENIQY
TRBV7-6	ASSLARGHETQY
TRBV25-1	ASSPGTGNRGDTEAF
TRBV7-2	ASSFQGAGSANYGYT
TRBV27	ASTPKPGQGSPWPNTGELF
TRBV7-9	ASSYPGRERNGLEQY
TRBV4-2	ASSQGLSGTGNGNQPQH
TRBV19	ASNKEQRAPHGYT
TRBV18	ASSPSGNTIY
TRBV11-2	ASSGLRRRNEKLF
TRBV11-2	ASSPQGTDTQY
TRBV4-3	ASSQGAGQPNIQY
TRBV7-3	ASSLTTSGIWETQY
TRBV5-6	ASSPGTPGWEQY
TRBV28	ASSLGIPYGYT
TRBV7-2	ASSLGGQGARGTQY
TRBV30	AWGGWDEQF
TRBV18	ASSPYTSGIGVDEQF
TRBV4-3	ASSQASIREGTDTQY
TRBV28	ASSSKSLPSGSYLSYNEQF
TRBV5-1	ASSPDPGGDEQY
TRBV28	ASRDAGTERSSTDTQY
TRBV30	AWGYSNQPQH
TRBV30	AWRAGGFGNTIY
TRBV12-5	ASGLSGGAAGYT
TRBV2	ASSPRTGAYEQY
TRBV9	ASSPRVGFVETQY
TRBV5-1	ASSTGLAGGTETQY